This T cell receptor beta chain emerged from a study of cytomegalovirus exposure and HLA in healthy donors. This CDR3 has 16 amino acids. Per the germline V gene, CDR1 is SGHDT and CDR2 is YYEEEE. The V end lost 0 bases, the J end lost 2 bases, and 12 bases lay between the germline ends. The study, taken as a whole, reports: With later analysis, a missense DCLRE1C variant became linked to TCR beta V- and J-gene trimming.

With regard to this clone: Its antigen is undetermined.

PCR primers comprised 60 Vbeta and 13 Jbeta primers. Repertoires were generated with immunoSEQ multiplex PCR, while TCRdb's copy carries only in-frame clones and drops some. The table records 150,000 to 200,000 clones, about 84% of them present only once. The genes are TRBV5-6 and TRBJ2-1; a possible D gene is TRBD1 (5 bases). This receptor was identified in a man between 18 and 29 years old in good health and CMV-seronegative. Sequenced sample: PBMCs. CDR3 DNA: TGTGCCAGCAGCTTGGAGGTACCCAGGGCCTACAATGAGCAGTTCTTC. Translated, it gives CASSLEVPRAYNEQFF.